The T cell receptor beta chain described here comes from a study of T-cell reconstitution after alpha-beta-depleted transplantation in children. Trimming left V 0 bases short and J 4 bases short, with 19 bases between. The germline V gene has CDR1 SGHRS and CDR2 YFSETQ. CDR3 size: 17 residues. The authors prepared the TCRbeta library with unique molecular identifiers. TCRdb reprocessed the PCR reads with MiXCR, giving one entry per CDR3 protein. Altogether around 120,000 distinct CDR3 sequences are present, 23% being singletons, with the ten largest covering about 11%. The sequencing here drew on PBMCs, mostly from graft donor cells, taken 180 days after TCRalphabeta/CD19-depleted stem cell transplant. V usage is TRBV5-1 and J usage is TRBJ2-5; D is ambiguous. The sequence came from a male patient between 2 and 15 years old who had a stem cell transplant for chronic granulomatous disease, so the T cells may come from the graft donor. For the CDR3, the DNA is TGCGCCAGCAGCTTGGATTTCTCTACGGGTCCGGGAGAGACCCAGTACTTC. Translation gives CASSLDFSTGPGETQYF. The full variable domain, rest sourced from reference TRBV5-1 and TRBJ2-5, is KAGVTQTPRYLIKTRGQQVTLSCSPISGHRSVSWYQQTPGQGLQFLFEYFSETQRNKGNFPGRFSGRQFSNSRSEMNVSTLELGDSALYLCASSLDFSTGPGETQYFGPGTRLLVL.